The present T cell receptor (beta chain) was sequenced within a study of regulatory T cells in long-lasting Graves disease. Study overall: Patients met the persistent Graves' disease definition after over 5 years of antithyroid drugs with positive TSH receptor antibodies.

The CDR3 covers 13 residues. The junction had 5 bases not matched to a gene; V was cut back by 3 bases and J by 8 bases. The V gene's germline CDR1 is SGHKS and CDR2 YYEKEE (reference sequence). This clonotype was counted a few times. No antigen is known for it. The time point here: persistent/refractory GD, antithyroid drugs over 5 years with positive TRAb. Generation of the TCR library employed RNA extracted from PBMCs. Findings and caveats of the study: Not thyroid tissue but only peripheral blood was studied. Persistent Graves' patients showed a TCR diversity that was lower than that of newly diagnosed ones.

Construction of TCR beta libraries relied on iRepertoire HTBI primers and on Arm-PCR targeting CDR3 regions. TCRdb used MiXCR to reprocess the multiplex PCR reads, holding one entry per CDR3 protein. This table holds roughly 500,000 distinct CDR3 sequences, around 20% found once. The clonotype comes from a female donor with Graves disease. The chain has TRBV5-5 and TRBJ1-2; 9 bases are shared with TRBD1. The sequencing here drew on peripheral blood mononuclear cells (PBMCs), taken when the disease was refractory, from a patient treated with antithyroid drugs. CDR3 sequence: CASSSMDRGGYTF. The CDR3, as DNA: TGTGCCAGCAGCTCAATGGACAGGGGAGGCTACACCTTC.